These 24 T cell receptor beta chains share one sample of origin, sequenced in a study of blood T cells in healthy people across ages. Using a J-beta primer mix together with a sample-barcoded 5' primer, a second PCR was run for roughly 7 to 11 cycles. Each CDR3 protein is one row after TCRdb ran MiXCR on the 5' RACE reads. The sample carries about 1.4 million distinct CDR3 sequences, 59% recorded once. What was sequenced was blood. These receptors all stem from a man aged 18 to 29 in good health.

This chain connects TRBV4-1 to TRBJ2-7, with D perhaps matching TRBD1 or TRBD2 (5 bases each). The CDR3 length is 15 residues. From germline, CDR1 is MGHRA and CDR2 YSYEKL. V was cut by 2 bases and J by 1 base, with 12 bases left in between. The CDR3 protein is CASSQIPGRSYEQYF. CDR3 DNA: TGCGCCAGCAGCCAAATTCCGGGACGGTCCTACGAGCAGTACTTC.

This chain connects TRBV27 to TRBJ2-7, with D tentatively TRBD2 (5 bases). V lost 6 bases and J lost 4, with 16 bases in between. The CDR3 spans 14 residues. Germline CDR1 reads MNHEY; CDR2 reads SMNVEV (reference sequence). CDR3 DNA: TGTGCCAGCAGCTCGACGGATCCGGGGTACGAGCAGTACTTC. Protein: CASSSTDPGYEQYF.

The V gene is TRBV5-6, the J gene TRBJ2-1; 11 nucleotides align to TRBD2. From germline, CDR1 is SGHDT and CDR2 YYEEEE. The V segment lost 4 bases and the J segment 5 bases; nucleotides outside the gene matches: 11. The CDR3 runs to 17 residues. Here the CDR3 reads CASSLLTSGISNNEQFF. The CDR3 region has the DNA TGTGCCAGCAGCCTCCTGACTAGCGGGATTTCCAACAATGAGCAGTTCTTC.

This clonotype occurred once. The chain links TRBV15 to TRBJ2-1, with 7 bases lining up with TRBD1. This CDR3 is built from 17 residues. Germline lookup yields CDR1 LNHNV and CDR2 YYDKDF (reference sequence). Unmatched junction bases numbered 16, after V lost 4 bases and J lost 7 bases. This CDR3 is CATSNPSGTTRGNEQFF. CDR3 bases: TGTGCCACCAGCAACCCCTCCGGGACAACCAGGGGGAATGAGCAGTTCTTC. The full variable domain, its missing parts supplied by reference TRBV15 and TRBJ2-1, is DAMVIQNPRYQVTQFGKPVTLSCSQTLNHNVMYWYQQKSSQAPKLLFHYYDKDFNNEADTPDNFQSRRPNTSFCFLDIRSPGLGDTAMYLCATSNPSGTTRGNEQFFGPGTRLTVL.

The genes are TRBV4-1 and TRBJ2-4; D ambiguous. This CDR3 comprises 14 residues. CDR1 and CDR2 from the germline V gene are MGHRA and YSYEKL. With 0 bases removed from V and 7 bases from J, the gap between germline ends came to 10 bases. CDR3 in DNA: TGCGCCAGCAGCCAAGAAGGGATCCGGAACATTCAGTACTTC. This gives the protein CASSQEGIRNIQYF.

V usage is TRBV10-3 and J usage is TRBJ2-4, with 8 nucleotides matching TRBD2. CDR1 is ENHRY and CDR2 is SYGVKD in the germline V gene. V lost 6 bases and J lost 8; bases outside the gene matches: 6. CDR3 length: 13 amino acids. The DNA for the CDR3 is TGTGCCATCAGCGGGGGGGCAATGGACATTCAGTACTTC. Residues: CAISGGAMDIQYF.

This clonotype was seen more than once but under ten times. The J gene is TRBJ2-1, the V gene TRBV6-5; no definite D call. This CDR3 comprises 14 residues. With 5 bases removed from V and 5 bases from J, the gap between germline ends came to 13 bases. CDR1 and CDR2 (germline): MNHEY, SVGAGI. CDR3 sequence: CASSNPTWNNEQFF. The CDR3 coding sequence is TGTGCCAGCAGTAACCCTACATGGAACAATGAGCAGTTCTTC.

This clonotype was observed a single time. The chain carries TRBV9 and TRBJ2-1; D uncertain. Germline V lookup: CDR1 SGDLS, CDR2 YYNGEE. V gave up 0 bases and J gave up 9 bases, with 10 bases separating them. The CDR3 has 13 amino acids. CDR3 loop: CASSVGGETEQFF. The CDR3 nucleotides are TGTGCCAGCAGCGTAGGAGGTGAAACTGAGCAGTTCTTC.

This CDR3 is CASRMPGTSKSNEQYF. DNA for the CDR3: TGTGCCAGCAGGATGCCCGGGACATCTAAGTCCAACGAGCAGTACTTC. V gene TRBV28 combines with J gene TRBJ2-7, with a tentative D call TRBD1 (6 bases). Trimming stripped 6 bases from V and 5 bases from J, with 23 bases between. Germline assignment: CDR1 MDHEN and CDR2 SYDVKM. The CDR3 has 16 amino acids.

In this sample, this clonotype turned up a few times. The gene calls are TRBV10-3 and TRBJ2-3; 7 bases are a match to TRBD1. Trimming took 1 base from V and 1 from J; bases not matched to a gene: 5. The CDR3 runs 16 residues. The germline V gene encodes CDR1 ENHRY and CDR2 SYGVKD. The CDR3 here is CAISELRDRGTDTQYF. In DNA, the CDR3 is TGTGCCATCAGTGAGTTAAGAGACAGGGGCACAGATACGCAGTATTTT.

This clonotype showed up just once. The V call is TRBV7-9, the J call TRBJ1-2, with a weak D call TRBD1 (6 bases). V was clipped by 0 bases and J by 8 bases, with 19 bases between them. Germline V gene lookup returns CDR1 SEHNR and CDR2 FQNEAQ (reference sequence). The length of the CDR3 is 16 residues. The CDR3 nucleotides are TGTGCCAGCAGCTTAGCCCCCCTACCCAGGGGAGAGGGCTACACCTTC. This translates into CASSLAPLPRGEGYTF. Based on the CDR3 plus reference TRBV7-9 and TRBJ1-2, the full variable domain is DTGVSQNPRHKITKRGQNVTFRCDPISEHNRLYWYRQTLGQGPEFLTYFQNEAQLEKSRLLSDRFSAERPKGSFSTLEIQRTEQGDSAMYLCASSLAPLPRGEGYTFGSGTRLTVV.

This clonotype was counted a few times. This rearrangement joins TRBV5-1 to TRBJ1-5, with D maybe TRBD1 (5 bases). V was shortened by 4 bases and J by 1 base, with 12 bases between the two germline ends. Germline lookup yields CDR1 SGHRS and CDR2 YFSETQ. The CDR3 is 15 residues long. The CDR3, as DNA: TGCGCCAGCAGCGACGGGACGGAAAGCAATCAGCCCCAGCATTTT. Translating gives CASSDGTESNQPQHF.

The V gene is TRBV4-1, the J gene TRBJ2-1; D gene unclear. The CDR3 sequence is 13 residues long. Germline CDR1 reads MGHRA; CDR2 reads YSYEKL. Trimming took 0 bases from V and 5 from J, leaving 5 bases between them. This CDR3 reads CASSQDTHNEQFF. The CDR3 DNA sequence: TGCGCCAGCAGCCAAGATACCCACAATGAGCAGTTCTTC.

This clonotype was seen only a few times. The rearrangement joins TRBV29-1 to TRBJ2-1; D unresolved. This CDR3 contains 13 residues. Germline CDR1 SQVTM, CDR2 ANQGSEA. The V end lost 3 bases, the J end lost 3 bases, and 9 bases lay between the germline ends. The CDR3 loop is CSVDGLVYNEQFF. The CDR3 DNA reads TGCAGCGTTGACGGTCTAGTCTACAATGAGCAGTTCTTC.

The chain carries TRBV7-9 and TRBJ2-1; TRBD2 might be the D (7 bases). This CDR3 is built from 14 residues. Germline CDR1 reads SEHNR; CDR2 reads FQNEAQ (reference sequence). V was trimmed by 7 bases and J by 12 bases, leaving 22 bases between them. The CDR3 loop reads CASKPLGGEGMQFF. Here the CDR3 DNA reads TGTGCCAGCAAGCCCCTAGGGGGGGAGGGGATGCAGTTCTTC.

The genes are TRBV5-1 and TRBJ2-1, with TRBD2 matching over 10 bases. Germline CDR1 SGHRS, CDR2 YFSETQ. The V segment lost 3 bases and the J segment 2 bases; nucleotides outside the gene matches: 8. The CDR3 consists of 17 residues. CDR3 protein: CASSSAEAGGPYNEQFF. In DNA form, the CDR3 reads TGCGCCAGCAGCTCTGCGGAAGCGGGAGGGCCCTACAATGAGCAGTTCTTC.

The rearrangement uses TRBV4-1 and TRBJ2-4, with D possibly being TRBD1 (5 bases). TRBJ2-5 matches the DNA end more closely, so the J call is doubtful. This CDR3 has 15 amino acids. Germline CDR1 and CDR2: MGHRA and YSYEKL. DNA of the CDR3: TGCGCCAGCAGCCAAGATGTAAGGGGAAGGGAGACCCAGTACTTC. Protein: CASSQDVRGRETQYF.

The rearrangement uses TRBV6-6 and TRBJ2-1, with D possibly being TRBD2 (6 bases). Trimming stripped 4 bases from V and 7 bases from J, with 20 bases between. This CDR3 contains 16 residues. Germline CDR1 is MNHNY and CDR2 is SVGAGI (reference sequence). The CDR3 DNA sequence: TGTGCCAGCAGTTTCCACCTATCGGGAGAAATGAATGAGCAGTTCTTC. Translating it yields CASSFHLSGEMNEQFF.

The CDR3: CASSQMTTLASEQYF. The CDR3 DNA reads as TGTGCCAGCAGCCAAATGACTACACTGGCCTCCGAGCAGTACTTC. The chain carries TRBV3-1 and TRBJ2-7, with D possibly matching TRBD2 (5 bases). V shed 2 bases and J shed 6 bases, with 17 bases lying between them. Germline CDR1 is LGHDT and CDR2 is YNNKEL (reference sequence). The CDR3 totals 15 residues.

The chain is built from TRBV7-9 and TRBJ1-2; perhaps TRBD1 as D (5 bases). Per germline, CDR1 SEHNR and CDR2 FQNEAQ (reference sequence). The CDR3 sequence is 15 residues long. V shed 6 bases and J shed 2 bases, with 16 bases lying between them. The CDR3 coding sequence is TGTGCCAGCAGTTACAGCGACAGTCGGAACTATGGCTACACCTTC. This codes for CASSYSDSRNYGYTF.

J is TRBJ2-5 and V is TRBV4-1; D unclear. Trimming stripped 0 bases from V and 7 bases from J, with 6 bases between. The CDR3 length is 12 residues. The germline gives CDR1 MGHRA, CDR2 YSYEKL. CDR3 in amino acids: CASSQDTRTQYF. In DNA form, the CDR3 reads TGCGCCAGCAGCCAAGATACGAGGACCCAGTACTTC.

The V and J genes are TRBV9 and TRBJ1-2; tentative D call: TRBD1 (5 bases). V lost 0 bases and J 4 bases, leaving 13 bases between the germline ends. The CDR3 totals 15 residues. Germline V gene data show CDR1 as SGDLS and CDR2 as YYNGEE. The CDR3 bases are TGTGCCAGCAGCGTAGGGGCAGGGAACAGCTATGGCTACACCTTC. It is translated as CASSVGAGNSYGYTF.

The chain employs TRBV4-1 and TRBJ2-3; D possibly corresponds to TRBD1 (5 bases). This CDR3 contains 16 residues. Germline values: CDR1 MGHRA, CDR2 YSYEKL. V was cut by 1 base and J by 1 base, with 12 bases left in between. In DNA, the CDR3 is TGCGCCAGCAGCCAAGGGTCCAGGGTTGGCACAGATACGCAGTATTTT. It translates to CASSQGSRVGTDTQYF.

Written as DNA, the CDR3 is TGTGCCAGCAGACCCGACAGGTGGGACATTCAGTACTTC. Translating it yields CASRPDRWDIQYF. The chain combines TRBV2 with TRBJ2-4; perhaps TRBD1 as D (6 bases). This CDR3 region has 13 residues. The V and J ends lost 6 bases and 8 bases respectively, with 14 bases between them. Germline CDR1 reads SNHLY; CDR2 reads FYNNEI.